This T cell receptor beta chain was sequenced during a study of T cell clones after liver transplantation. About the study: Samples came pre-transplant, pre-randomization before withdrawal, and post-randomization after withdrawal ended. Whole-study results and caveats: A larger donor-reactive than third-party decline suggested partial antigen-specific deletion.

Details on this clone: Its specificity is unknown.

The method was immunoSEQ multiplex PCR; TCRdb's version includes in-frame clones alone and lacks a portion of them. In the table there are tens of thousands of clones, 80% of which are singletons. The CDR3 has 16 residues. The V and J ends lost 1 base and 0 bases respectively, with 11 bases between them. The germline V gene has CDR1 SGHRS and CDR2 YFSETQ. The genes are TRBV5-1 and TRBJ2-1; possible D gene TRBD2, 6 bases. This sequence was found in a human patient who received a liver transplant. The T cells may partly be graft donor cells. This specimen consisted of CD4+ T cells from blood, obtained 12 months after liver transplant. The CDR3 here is CASSLLAGSSYNEQFF. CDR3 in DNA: TGCGCCAGCAGCTTGCTAGCCGGGAGCTCCTACAATGAGCAGTTCTTC. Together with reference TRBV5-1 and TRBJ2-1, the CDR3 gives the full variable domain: KAGVTQTPRYLIKTRGQQVTLSCSPISGHRSVSWYQQTPGQGLQFLFEYFSETQRNKGNFPGRFSGRQFSNSRSEMNVSTLELGDSALYLCASSLLAGSSYNEQFFGPGTRLTVL.